Below, 21 T cell receptor beta chains from the same sample are listed, as sequenced in a study of neurological immune-mediated disorders. TCRdb reprocessed the 5' RACE reads with MiXCR, giving one entry per CDR3 protein. The repertoire holds about 19,000 distinct CDR3 sequences, approximately 8% seen once, with less than 20% in the top ten. Sample: CD8+ T cells from blood. All receptors come from a woman younger than 45 with HTLV-1-associated myelopathy (HAM/TSP).

The gene calls are TRBV4-1 and TRBJ2-7, with D perhaps matching TRBD2 (6 bases). CDR3 length: 16 residues. Per the germline V gene, CDR1 is MGHRA and CDR2 is YSYEKL. Trimming left V 0 bases short and J 4 bases short, with 16 bases between. In nucleotides, the CDR3 is TGCGCCAGCAGCCAAGAACCCACCGGGGGTTGGTACGAGCAGTACTTC. Its translation is CASSQEPTGGWYEQYF.

Many counts were recorded for this clonotype. The chain has TRBV21-1 and TRBJ2-3; the table's D gene call, TRBD1, was not cross checked with the DNA. TRBV21-1 is annotated as a pseudogene. The CDR3 covers 15 residues. DNA of the CDR3: TGTGCCAGCAGCAAGGACAGGAACTTCACAGATACGCAGTATTTT. Translating gives CASSKDRNFTDTQYF.

In its sample, this clonotype was seen many times. V gene TRBV10-3 combines with J gene TRBJ1-1; D remains unclear. The CDR3 contains 13 residues. V lost 7 bases, J lost 4 bases, and 13 bases lay in between. The V gene's germline CDR1 is ENHRY and CDR2 SYGVKD. CDR3 sequence: CAITPGIATEAFF. The CDR3 nucleotides are TGTGCCATCACCCCGGGGATTGCCACTGAAGCTTTCTTT.

Details on this clonotype: Here the CDR3 omits its conserved ending phenylalanine or tryptophan, so a read error is the likely source. The V and J genes are TRBV27 and TRBJ1-2; perhaps TRBD1 as D (5 bases). Per germline, CDR1 MNHEY and CDR2 SMNVEV (reference sequence). The V end lost 3 bases, the J end lost 5 bases, and 13 bases lay between the germline ends. CDR3 size: 14 residues. In DNA, the CDR3 is TGTGCCAGCAGTTTTATCGACAGTGCTTATGGCTACACCCTC. Translation: CASSFIDSAYGYTL.

This clonotype was counted many times. The genes are TRBV12-3 or TRBV12-4 and TRBJ2-7, with TRBD2 as a possible D gene (6 bases). CDR3 length: 14 residues. V lost 1 base, J lost 5 bases, and 12 bases lay in between. The CDR3 DNA is TGTGCCAGCAGTTTAGGGAGGGGTCGGAACGAGCAGTACTTC. Its translation: CASSLGRGRNEQYF.

By its share, this clonotype is medium-sized. The chain links TRBV5-1 to TRBJ1-3; D call uncertain. The CDR3 covers 15 residues. Trimming left V 0 bases short and J 2 bases short, with 9 bases between. Per germline, CDR1 SGHRS and CDR2 YFSETQ. This chain's CDR3 is CASSLVAGTGNTIYF. The CDR3 region has the DNA TGCGCCAGCAGCTTGGTGGCCGGGACTGGAAACACCATATATTTT.

This clonotype was recorded at least ten times. V gene TRBV19 combines with J gene TRBJ2-2, with D tentatively TRBD1 (6 bases). V gave up 8 bases and J gave up 7 bases, with 20 bases separating them. This CDR3 has 15 amino acids. Germline assignment: CDR1 LNHDA and CDR2 SQIVND (reference sequence). The CDR3, as DNA: TGTGCCAGTCTATTTTCAGGGGCTCGGAGCGGGGAGCTGTTTTTT. It encodes CASLFSGARSGELFF.

This clonotype was seen at least ten times. The gene calls are TRBV6-1 and TRBJ2-1, with D unclear. The CDR3 covers 16 residues. Germline assignment: CDR1 MNHNS and CDR2 SASEGT. V gave up 8 bases and J gave up 2 bases, with 19 bases separating them. This chain's CDR3 is CASATYLVSTYNEQFF. The CDR3 DNA is TGTGCCAGCGCGACGTACCTGGTTTCAACCTACAATGAGCAGTTCTTC.

This clonotype was detected ten times or more. For the CDR3, the DNA is TGTGCCAGCAGTCCACTTGACAGGGCCGGGGATACGCAGTATTTT. It specifies CASSPLDRAGDTQYF. V gene TRBV27 combines with J gene TRBJ2-3; 7 positions match TRBD1. The CDR3 runs 15 residues. V lost 5 bases and J lost 6; bases outside the gene matches: 11. Germline loops: CDR1 MNHEY, CDR2 SMNVEV (reference sequence).

At least ten counts were recorded for this clonotype. The chain carries TRBV11-2 and TRBJ2-3, with 9 bases aligning to TRBD1. The germline gives CDR1 SGHAT, CDR2 FQNNGV. V lost 4 bases, J lost 4 bases, and 30 bases stayed unmatched. The CDR3 is 23 residues long. The CDR3 nucleotides are TGTGCCAGCAGCTCGTTACTAGCCCCCGGGACAGGGTATTCTACCGGGCATCCAGATACGCAGTATTTT. Its translation is CASSSLLAPGTGYSTGHPDTQYF.

This clonotype was recorded many times. This chain uses TRBV7-6 with TRBJ2-3; D remains unclear. Trimming cost V 4 bases and J 0 bases, with 11 bases left between them. This CDR3 comprises 15 residues. Germline CDR1 and CDR2: SGHVS and FNYEAQ. The CDR3 is CASSSSRDSTDTQYF. The CDR3 nucleotides read TGTGCCAGCAGCTCGTCTAGAGACAGCACAGATACGCAGTATTTT.

The table lists this clonotype with many counts. The gene calls are TRBV5-6 and TRBJ2-4; 7 bases agree with TRBD1. Germline V gene data show CDR1 as SGHDT and CDR2 as YYEEEE. V lost 1 base, J lost 7 bases, and 2 bases stayed unmatched. The CDR3 runs 13 residues. CDR3 bases: TGTGCCAGCAGCTTGACAGGGGTCAACATTCAGTACTTC. Protein: CASSLTGVNIQYF.

The gene calls are TRBV5-5 and TRBJ2-3; D ambiguous. With 4 bases removed from V and 0 bases from J, the gap between germline ends came to 15 bases. Germline CDR1 SGHKS, CDR2 YYEKEE (reference sequence). This CDR3 region has 16 residues. CDR3 region: CASSPVGSESTDTQYF. The CDR3 DNA follows: TGTGCCAGCAGCCCGGTCGGGTCGGAAAGCACAGATACGCAGTATTTT.

This clonotype was counted many times. The CDR3 sequence is CASSQSGTDYGYTF. The CDR3 DNA is TGTGCCAGCAGCCAAAGCGGGACGGACTATGGCTACACCTTC. The chain is built from TRBV2 and TRBJ1-2; tentative D call: TRBD1 (5 bases). The CDR3 length is 14 residues. Trimming pared 6 bases from V and 3 bases from J, leaving 14 bases between. CDR1 and CDR2 from the germline V gene are SNHLY and FYNNEI.

With respect to this clonotype: The DNA is left out, because the CDR3 cannot be placed on it with certainty; the CDR3 is given as TCRdb lists it. The chain links TRBV6-6 to TRBJ2-7. Germline V gives CDR1 MNHNY, CDR2 SVGAGI (reference sequence). Ends included, the CDR3 has 14 residues. This chain's CDR3 is CASSLLGMGLEQYF.

This clonotype was counted ten times or more. The V gene is TRBV18, the J gene TRBJ2-2, with TRBD2 matching 9 bases. Germline trimming cut 2 bases from V and 1 base from J; bases unmatched to any gene: 5. Germline V gene data show CDR1 as KGHSH and CDR2 as LQKENI. This CDR3 has 17 residues. CDR3 amino acids: CASSPYQRGENTGELFF. For the CDR3, the DNA is TGTGCCAGCTCACCATACCAGCGGGGGGAGAACACCGGGGAGCTGTTTTTT.

At least ten counts were recorded for this clonotype. V and J are TRBV7-2 and TRBJ2-1; D gene ambiguous. Germline CDR1 is SGHTA and CDR2 is FQGNSA. Between the trimmed V and J ends, which lost 6 bases and 4 bases, there was a span of 7 bases. The CDR3 loop spans 12 amino acids. The CDR3: CASSLVYNEQFF. CDR3 DNA: TGTGCCAGCAGTCTAGTATACAATGAGCAGTTCTTC.

Concerning this clonotype itself: One end of the junction does not line up with germline, which may come from a read error. The chain uses TRBV5-1 and TRBJ1-1; 7 bases map to TRBD1. The CDR3 is 14 amino acids. The germline gives CDR1 SGHRS, CDR2 YFSETQ. The CDR3 loop is CTSSGRGEDPEAFF. In DNA, the CDR3 is TGCACCAGCAGCGGCAGGGGGGAGGATCCTGAAGCTTTCTTT.

DNA for the CDR3: TGTGCCAGCAGTTTTAGCCCCGCGGATGTCAATGAGCAGTTCTTC. Encoded protein: CASSFSPADVNEQFF. This rearrangement joins TRBV12-3 or TRBV12-4 to TRBJ2-1, with unresolved D. The CDR3 covers 15 residues. Trimming removed 3 bases at V and 6 bases at J, with 15 bases between.

This clonotype was counted ten times or more. This chain links TRBV20-1 with TRBJ1-2; no definite D call. Germline V CDR1 and CDR2: DFQATT, SNEGSKA (reference sequence). The germline V and J ends were trimmed by 3 bases and 2 bases, with 10 bases remaining between them. The CDR3 runs 13 residues. CDR3 protein: CSARGDTNYGYTF. In nucleotides, the CDR3 is TGCAGTGCTAGGGGCGACACGAACTATGGCTACACCTTC.

The rearrangement links TRBV15 to TRBJ2-1; D gene uncertain. Germline assignment: CDR1 LNHNV and CDR2 YYDKDF (reference sequence). V was cut by 4 bases and J by 0 bases, with 16 bases left in between. The CDR3 covers 17 residues. CDR3 bases: TGTGCCACCAGCACGGACGTCTCCCGCAGCTCCTACAATGAGCAGTTCTTC. This codes for CATSTDVSRSSYNEQFF. Full variable domain (rest looked up from reference TRBV15 and TRBJ2-1): DAMVIQNPRYQVTQFGKPVTLSCSQTLNHNVMYWYQQKSSQAPKLLFHYYDKDFNNEADTPDNFQSRRPNTSFCFLDIRSPGLGDTAMYLCATSTDVSRSSYNEQFFGPGTRLTVL.